The 22 T cell receptor beta chains listed next were all sequenced from one sample in a study of siplizumab effects on memory and regulatory T cells. Measured with immunoSEQ multiplex PCR; TCRdb has only the in-frame clones, and not every one. The data hold about 110,000 clones, with just under 95% observed a single time. The source material was CD4+ T cells sorted from blood. The receptor source for this set is a human donor in good health.

The chain employs TRBV20-1 and TRBJ2-2; 7 bases map to TRBD1. The CDR3 runs to 11 residues. With V trimmed by 3 bases and J by 11 bases, 3 bases remained unmatched. Germline V gene sequence: CDR1 DFQATT, CDR2 SNEGSKA (reference sequence). This CDR3 reads CSASHRGELFF. In nucleotides, the CDR3 is TGCAGTGCTAGTCACAGGGGTGAGCTGTTTTTT.

The chain couples TRBV7-8 to TRBJ1-1, with a tentative D call TRBD1 (5 bases). CDR3 length: 15 residues. V was trimmed by 4 bases and J by 5 bases, leaving 17 bases between them. Germline CDR1 is SGHVS and CDR2 is FQNEAQ. CDR3 in amino acids: CASSSSGIGVTEAFF. Here the CDR3 DNA reads TGTGCCAGCAGCTCGTCCGGGATAGGGGTAACTGAAGCTTTCTTT.

The chain is built from TRBV7-2 and TRBJ2-7; D gene unclear. The V end was cut by 1 base, the J end by 5 bases, with 12 bases between. The CDR3 is 14 amino acids. Germline V lookup: CDR1 SGHTA, CDR2 FQGNSA. The CDR3 coding sequence is TGTGCCAGCAGCTTAGACTCAAGTGTGGACGAGCAGTACTTC. Protein sequence: CASSLDSSVDEQYF. Combining the CDR3 with reference TRBV7-2 and TRBJ2-7 gives the whole variable domain GAGVSQSPSNKVTEKGKDVELRCDPISGHTALYWYRQSLGQGLEFLIYFQGNSAPDKSGLPSDRFSAERTGGSVSTLTIQRTQQEDSAVYLCASSLDSSVDEQYFGPGTRLTVT.

The chain employs TRBV30 and TRBJ2-7, with unresolved D. Per germline, CDR1 GTSNPN and CDR2 SVGIG (reference sequence). Trimming removed 1 base from V and 4 bases from J, with 11 bases in between. The CDR3 covers 13 residues. DNA for the CDR3: TGTGCCTGGAGTGCTGGGGTCCAGTACGAGCAGTACTTC. Protein sequence: CAWSAGVQYEQYF.

Only one count was recorded for this clone. The V gene is TRBV10-1, the J gene TRBJ1-5, with a weak D call TRBD1 (5 bases). V was shortened by 9 bases and J by 9 bases, with 15 bases between the two germline ends. CDR1 and CDR2 (germline): WNHNN, SYGVQD (reference sequence). There are 12 residues in the CDR3. The CDR3, as DNA: TGCGCCAGGGGGTGGGGCGGGGGGCCCCAGCATTTT. It specifies CARGWGGGPQHF.

This clone was recorded a few times. The chain employs TRBV2 and TRBJ1-6; tentatively, D is TRBD1 (6 bases). CDR3 size: 15 residues. Germline assignment: CDR1 SNHLY and CDR2 FYNNEI. Trimming stripped 2 bases from V and 6 bases from J, with 11 bases between. CDR3 bases: TGTGCCAGCAGTGAAAACAGGGCGGGTAATTCACCCCTCCACTTT. It is translated as CASSENRAGNSPLHF.

The rearrangement uses TRBV6-1 and TRBJ1-5; D gene unclear. The CDR3 has 15 residues. Deletions cut 1 base from V and 3 bases from J, with 10 bases between. Germline V gene sequence: CDR1 MNHNS, CDR2 SASEGT. The CDR3 sequence is CASSEVGGFNQPQHF. As DNA, the CDR3 is TGTGCCAGCAGTGAAGTTGGAGGGTTCAATCAGCCCCAGCATTTT.

The sample holds one count of this clone. This chain joins TRBV4-1 and TRBJ1-5; no definite D call. Trimming stripped 2 bases from V and 0 bases from J, with 11 bases between. Germline V gives CDR1 MGHRA, CDR2 YSYEKL. The CDR3 has 16 residues. The CDR3, as DNA: TGCGCCAGCAGCCAACGCGTCTCACTTAGCAATCAGCCCCAGCATTTT. Encoded protein: CASSQRVSLSNQPQHF.

The chain has TRBV5-8 and TRBJ2-1; D is tentatively TRBD1 or TRBD2 (6 bases each). CDR1 and CDR2 from the germline V gene are SGHTS and YDEGEE. This CDR3 has 15 amino acids. V lost 2 bases, J lost 4 bases, and 13 bases lay in between. The CDR3 spells CASSFAGQVYNEQFF. The CDR3 DNA sequence: TGTGCCAGCAGCTTTGCGGGACAAGTGTACAATGAGCAGTTCTTC.

A single count supports this clone. This chain links TRBV5-4 with TRBJ2-2, with 7 bases identical to TRBD2. V lost 3 bases and J lost 6; bases outside the gene matches: 2. The CDR3 covers 13 residues. The germline V gene encodes CDR1 SGHNT and CDR2 YYREEE (reference sequence). The CDR3 nucleotides are TGTGCCAGCAGCTCAGGACTAGCCGGGGAGCTGTTTTTT. This translates into CASSSGLAGELFF. Using reference TRBV5-4 and TRBJ2-2 for the parts outside the CDR3, the full variable domain is ETGVTQSPTHLIKTRGQQVTLRCSSQSGHNTVSWYQQALGQGPQFIFQYYREEENGRGNFPPRFSGLQFPNYSSELNVNALELDDSALYLCASSSGLAGELFFGEGSRLTVL.

V is TRBV6-4 and J is TRBJ1-1, with a tentative D call TRBD1 (6 bases). This CDR3 contains 13 residues. Germline values: CDR1 MRHNA, CDR2 SNTAGT. The ends were cut back, 6 bases at V and 1 base at J, with 9 bases in the middle. The CDR3 is CASREQGNTEAFF. The DNA of the CDR3 is TGTGCCAGCAGGGAACAGGGGAACACTGAAGCTTTCTTT.

The J gene is TRBJ2-1, the V gene TRBV5-1, with TRBD2 as a possible D gene (6 bases). Germline V lookup: CDR1 SGHRS, CDR2 YFSETQ. The CDR3 has 15 amino acids. Trimming stripped 3 bases from V and 3 bases from J, with 13 bases between. The CDR3 DNA is TGCGCCAGCAGCTCGACTCCGGGGGACTACAATGAGCAGTTCTTC. It encodes CASSSTPGDYNEQFF. The whole variable domain, remainder taken from reference TRBV5-1 and TRBJ2-1, is KAGVTQTPRYLIKTRGQQVTLSCSPISGHRSVSWYQQTPGQGLQFLFEYFSETQRNKGNFPGRFSGRQFSNSRSEMNVSTLELGDSALYLCASSSTPGDYNEQFFGPGTRLTVL.

The chain recombines TRBV11-3 with TRBJ2-1; D not resolved. CDR3 length: 11 amino acids. Trimming removed 2 bases from V and 5 bases from J, with 1 base in between. Germline V CDR1 and CDR2: SGHNT, YENEEA. The CDR3 DNA reads as TGTGCCAGCAGCTTAAACAATGAGCAGTTCTTC. Its protein is CASSLNNEQFF.

This chain uses TRBV2 with TRBJ2-1, with TRBD2 matching over 10 bases. Germline CDR1 reads SNHLY; CDR2 reads FYNNEI. Trimming at V came to 6 bases and at J to 9 bases, leaving 11 bases not matched to a gene. CDR3 length equals 15 residues. CDR3 sequence (DNA): TGTGCCAGCAGCCTCCAGCGGGGGGGCCTCAGTGAGCAGTTCTTC. Protein product: CASSLQRGGLSEQFF.

The chain joins TRBV5-4 to TRBJ2-7; 7 nucleotides line up with TRBD1. V shed 3 bases, J shed 6 bases, and the junction held 3 bases outside the gene matches. CDR1 is SGHNT, CDR2 YYREEE, per germline (reference sequence). CDR3 length: 12 residues. The CDR3 reads CASSWDRSEQYF. CDR3 nucleotide sequence: TGTGCCAGCAGCTGGGACAGAAGCGAGCAGTACTTC.

The chain joins TRBV11-2 to TRBJ1-2, with 9 nucleotides matching TRBD1. Trimming cost V 5 bases and J 6 bases; bases outside gene matches: 10. This CDR3 has 15 residues. CDR1 and CDR2 from the germline V gene are SGHAT and FQNNGV. CDR3 sequence reads: CASSPGRNRGHGYTF. The CDR3 DNA sequence: TGTGCCAGCAGCCCCGGGAGAAACAGGGGGCATGGCTACACCTTC.

The rearrangement joins TRBV11-2 to TRBJ2-5; D gene uncertain. The germline V gene encodes CDR1 SGHAT and CDR2 FQNNGV. V was trimmed by 3 bases and J by 1 base, leaving 6 bases between them. The CDR3 consists of 13 residues. The CDR3 nucleotides are TGTGCCAGCAGCTTTTTAAGCCAAGAGACCCAGTACTTC. It codes for CASSFLSQETQYF.

The V and J genes are TRBV27 and TRBJ2-3, with D perhaps being TRBD1 or TRBD2 (5 bases each). Trimming took 6 bases from V and 1 from J, leaving 17 bases between them. Germline-derived CDR1 and CDR2 are MNHEY and SMNVEV (reference sequence). This CDR3 has 16 residues. CDR3 sequence: CASRPRTGTRTDTQYF. The CDR3 coding sequence is TGTGCCAGCAGGCCTAGGACGGGGACGCGCACAGATACGCAGTATTTT.

The J gene is TRBJ2-1, the V gene TRBV5-1; 9 nucleotides agree with TRBD1. V dropped 0 bases and J dropped 6; count of bases not matched to a gene: 1. The germline gives CDR1 SGHRS, CDR2 YFSETQ. This CDR3 has 14 amino acids. The CDR3 region has the DNA TGCGCCAGCAGCTTGGAGGACAGGGGCAATGAGCAGTTCTTC. Translation gives CASSLEDRGNEQFF.

CDR3 loop: CASSYVEDLAKNIQYF. CDR3 in DNA: TGTGCCAGCAGTTATGTGGAAGACCTAGCCAAAAACATTCAGTACTTC. This chain joins TRBV6-6 and TRBJ2-4; D call uncertain. Trimming left V 3 bases short and J 0 bases short, with 12 bases between. This CDR3 comprises 16 residues. CDR1 is MNHNY, CDR2 SVGAGI, per germline (reference sequence).

This chain connects TRBV7-8 to TRBJ1-2; TRBD1 is a possible D gene (6 bases). There are 16 residues in the CDR3. Per germline, CDR1 SGHVS and CDR2 FQNEAQ. Between the trimmed V and J ends, which lost 0 bases and 5 bases, there was a span of 16 bases. In DNA form, the CDR3 reads TGTGCCAGCAGCTTAGCGCTGCAGGGGCTCACTTATGGCTACACCTTC. The encoded protein is CASSLALQGLTYGYTF.

CDR3 in amino acids: CASSASGGITDTQYF. The CDR3 DNA sequence: TGTGCCAGCAGCGCCAGCGGGGGGATCACAGATACGCAGTATTTT. J is TRBJ2-3 and V is TRBV7-7, with 9 bases lining up with TRBD2. The CDR3 sequence is 15 residues long. Germline values: CDR1 SSHAT, CDR2 FNYEAQ (reference sequence). After removal of 5 bases from V and 2 bases from J, the junction contained 5 bases not matched to a gene. The variable domain in full, completed from reference TRBV7-7 and TRBJ2-3, reads GAGVSQSPRYKVTKRGQDVTLRCDPISSHATLYWYQQALGQGPEFLTYFNYEAQPDKSGLPSDRFSAERPEGSISTLTIQRTEQRDSAMYRCASSASGGITDTQYFGPGTRLTVL.